A single sample is the source of the 8 T cell receptor beta chains below, sequenced in a study of T cell repertoires in cytomegalovirus infection. No antigen has been identified for these receptors. TCRdb re-derived calls from the reads in MiXCR, one entry per CDR3 protein. Of 750,000 to 900,000 distinct CDR3 sequences listed, almost 30% are singletons. The specimen was cultured CD8+ T cells from PBMCs, collected from culture after CMV antigen stimulation. All receptors derive from a human donor in good health (CMV status not recorded). Some clones in this sample may be carry-over from other donors' samples.

The genes are TRBV19 and TRBJ1-2, with TRBD1 matching 7 bases. V was clipped by 5 bases and J by 7 bases; unmatched bases: 22. This CDR3 comprises 18 residues. The V gene's germline CDR1 is LNHDA and CDR2 SQIVND (reference sequence). The CDR3 nucleotides are TGTGCCAGTAGTTTTAACCCCCGGGACAGCGATACTCTCTCTGGCTACACCTTC. Its protein is CASSFNPRDSDTLSGYTF.

V gene TRBV4-1 combines with J gene TRBJ1-4; 8 bases fit TRBD1. V lost 1 base and J lost 8; bases outside the gene matches: 12. Looked up from germline, CDR1 is MGHRA and CDR2 is YSYEKL. This CDR3 region has 17 residues. CDR3 loop: CASSQGGFRDRKEKLFF. The CDR3 DNA follows: TGCGCCAGCAGCCAAGGGGGCTTCCGGGACAGGAAGGAAAAACTGTTTTTT.

This sequence joins TRBV2 and TRBJ2-1; 9 bases map to TRBD1. The CDR3 is made up of 18 amino acids. The germline V gene encodes CDR1 SNHLY and CDR2 FYNNEI. V was clipped by 11 bases and J by 1 base; unmatched bases: 18. The CDR3 DNA is TGTGCCGGTCGACCGGGACAGGGTCACGTGGGGTCCTACAATGAGCAGTTCTTC. As protein: CAGRPGQGHVGSYNEQFF.

The chain uses TRBV6-2 or TRBV6-3 and TRBJ2-6; the match to TRBD1 covers 7 bases. Per germline, CDR1 MNHEY and CDR2 SVGEGT. The CDR3 extends over 13 amino acids. Losses at the gene ends were 9 bases for V and 2 bases for J; bases not matched to a gene: 1. The CDR3: CASRGPGANVLTF. The CDR3, as DNA: TGTGCCAGTAGGGGGCCTGGGGCCAACGTCCTGACTTTC.

The gene calls are TRBV20-1 and TRBJ2-4; D is possibly TRBD1 (6 bases). Germline CDR1 reads DFQATT; CDR2 reads SNEGSKA (reference sequence). This CDR3 spans 14 amino acids. Trimming removed 6 bases from V and 0 bases from J, with 12 bases in between. This CDR3 reads CSAGAALAKNIQYF. The CDR3 DNA sequence: TGCAGTGCGGGGGCAGCCTTAGCCAAAAACATTCAGTACTTC.

The chain links TRBV12-5 to TRBJ1-2, with D perhaps TRBD1 (6 bases). This CDR3 has 14 amino acids. Trimming took 3 bases from V and 4 from J, leaving 12 bases between them. Germline V CDR1 and CDR2: LGHNT, FRNRAP. The CDR3 sequence: CASGFDGQFYGYTF. For the CDR3, the DNA is TGTGCTAGTGGTTTTGACGGACAGTTCTATGGCTACACCTTC.

This chain links TRBV11-2 with TRBJ1-2, with a possible D match to TRBD1 (5 bases). CDR3 length: 14 amino acids. V was trimmed by 5 bases and J by 5 bases, leaving 15 bases between them. CDR1 is SGHAT and CDR2 is FQNNGV in the germline V gene. DNA for the CDR3: TGTGCCAGCAGCCTGTCCTCGGGGCTATATGGCTACACCTTC. It specifies CASSLSSGLYGYTF.

This clonotype has more than one count but fewer than ten. V is TRBV2 and J is TRBJ2-4, with D perhaps assigned TRBD1 or TRBD2 (5 bases each). Trimming took 3 bases from V and 1 from J, leaving 16 bases between them. The CDR3 contains 17 residues. The germline gives CDR1 SNHLY, CDR2 FYNNEI. The CDR3 nucleotides are TGTGCCAGCAGTGAGAGGGGCGGAGTCGTGGCCAAAAACATTCAGTACTTC. It encodes CASSERGGVVAKNIQYF.